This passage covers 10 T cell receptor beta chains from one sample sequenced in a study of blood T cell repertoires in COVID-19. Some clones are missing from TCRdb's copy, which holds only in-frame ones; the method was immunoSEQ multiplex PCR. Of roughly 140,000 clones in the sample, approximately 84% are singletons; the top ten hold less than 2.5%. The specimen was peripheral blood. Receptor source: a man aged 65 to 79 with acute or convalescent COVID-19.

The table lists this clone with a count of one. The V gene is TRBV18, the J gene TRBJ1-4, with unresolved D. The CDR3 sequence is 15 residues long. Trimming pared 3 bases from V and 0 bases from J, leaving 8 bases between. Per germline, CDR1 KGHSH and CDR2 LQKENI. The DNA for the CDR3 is TGTGCCAGCTCACCCCGACAAGCAACTAATGAAAAACTGTTTTTT. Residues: CASSPRQATNEKLFF.

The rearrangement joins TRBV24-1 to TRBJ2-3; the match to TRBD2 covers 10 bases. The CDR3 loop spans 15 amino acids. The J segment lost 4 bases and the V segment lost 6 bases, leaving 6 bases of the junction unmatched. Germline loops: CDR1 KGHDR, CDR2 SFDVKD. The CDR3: CATSQSGRGSDTQYF. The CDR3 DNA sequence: TGTGCCACCAGTCAAAGCGGGAGGGGGTCAGATACGCAGTATTTT.

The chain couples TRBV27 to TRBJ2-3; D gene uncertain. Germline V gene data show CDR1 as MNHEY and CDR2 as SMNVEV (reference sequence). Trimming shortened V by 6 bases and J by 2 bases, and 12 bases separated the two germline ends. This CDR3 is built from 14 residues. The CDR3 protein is CASSPDSYTDTQYF. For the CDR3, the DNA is TGTGCCAGCAGCCCCGACTCGTACACAGATACGCAGTATTTT.

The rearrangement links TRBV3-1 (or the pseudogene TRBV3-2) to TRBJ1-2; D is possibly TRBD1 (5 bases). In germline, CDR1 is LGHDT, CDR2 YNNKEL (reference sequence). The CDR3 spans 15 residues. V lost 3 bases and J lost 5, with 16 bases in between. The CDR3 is CASSHLGGEGYGYTF. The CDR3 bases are TGTGCCAGCAGCCACTTAGGAGGGGAAGGGTATGGCTACACCTTC.

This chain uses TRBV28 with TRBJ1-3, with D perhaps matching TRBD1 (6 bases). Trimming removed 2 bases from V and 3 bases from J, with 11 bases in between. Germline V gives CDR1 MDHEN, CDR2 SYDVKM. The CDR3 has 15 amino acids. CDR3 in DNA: TGTGCCAGCAGTTTAGGCGGGGGCGATGGAAACACCATATATTTT. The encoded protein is CASSLGGGDGNTIYF.

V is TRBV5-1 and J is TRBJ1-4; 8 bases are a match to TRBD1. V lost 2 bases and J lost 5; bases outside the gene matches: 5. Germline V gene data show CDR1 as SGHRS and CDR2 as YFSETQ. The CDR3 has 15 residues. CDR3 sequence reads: CASSFATGENEKLFF. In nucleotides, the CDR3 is TGCGCCAGCAGCTTCGCGACAGGGGAAAATGAAAAACTGTTTTTT.

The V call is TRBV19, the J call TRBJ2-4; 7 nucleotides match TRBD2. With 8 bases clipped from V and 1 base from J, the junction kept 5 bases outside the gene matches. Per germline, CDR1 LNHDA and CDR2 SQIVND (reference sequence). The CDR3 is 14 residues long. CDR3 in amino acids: CASQRDFAKNIQYF. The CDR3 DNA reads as TGTGCCAGTCAGCGGGATTTTGCCAAAAACATTCAGTACTTC.

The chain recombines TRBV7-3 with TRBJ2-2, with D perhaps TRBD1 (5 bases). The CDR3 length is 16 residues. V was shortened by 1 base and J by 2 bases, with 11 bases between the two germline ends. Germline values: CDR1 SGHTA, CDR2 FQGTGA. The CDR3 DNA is TGTGCCAGCAGCTTAAGACAGATTTTCAACACCGGGGAGCTGTTTTTT. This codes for CASSLRQIFNTGELFF.

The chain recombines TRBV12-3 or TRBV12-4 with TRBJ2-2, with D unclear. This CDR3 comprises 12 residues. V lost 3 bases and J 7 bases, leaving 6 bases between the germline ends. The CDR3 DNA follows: TGTGCCAGCAGTTTCTCTAGCGGGGAGCTGTTTTTT. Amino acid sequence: CASSFSSGELFF.

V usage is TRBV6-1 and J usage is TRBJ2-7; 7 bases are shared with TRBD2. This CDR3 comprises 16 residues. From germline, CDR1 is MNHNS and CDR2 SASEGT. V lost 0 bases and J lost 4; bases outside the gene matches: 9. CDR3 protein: CASSEARSGETYEQYF. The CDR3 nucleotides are TGTGCCAGCAGTGAAGCAAGGAGCGGGGAGACTTACGAGCAGTACTTC.